This T cell receptor beta chain was sequenced in a study of monozygotic twins with cystic fibrosis. Turning to the study itself: With about 15 PCR cycles, barcoded libraries came from around 2.9 micrograms of fragmented DNA.

Study-wide results and limits: Median Simpson clonality of about 0.01 suggested naive T cells predominated.

Produced via immunoSEQ multiplex PCR; TCRdb's table is partial and in-frame only. The sample includes 34,000 or so clones, about 93% of them seen just once. About this clone: The antigen is not known.

The sample consisted of blood. The TCR was taken from a boy between 2 and 10 years old with cystic fibrosis.

The DNA of the CDR3 is TGTGCCAGCAGTTCGGGGTCCTATGGCTACACCTTC. Translated: CASSSGSYGYTF. The chain is built from TRBV28 and TRBJ1-2; D is unclear. This CDR3 is 12 amino acids long. V was pared by 4 bases and J by 4 bases, with 7 bases between. CDR1 and CDR2 (germline): MDHEN, SYDVKM.